The rows below give T cell receptor beta chains drawn from one sample of a study of T cell changes during pregnancy in multiple sclerosis. TCRdb's copy holds only in-frame clones and misses some; the assay was immunoSEQ multiplex PCR. The table lists about 50,000 clones, around nine tenths of them singletons. The sample in question was CD4+ T cells from peripheral blood mononuclear cells, obtained before pregnancy. The receptors here all came from a female donor with multiple sclerosis, enrolled in a pregnancy study. Each CDR3 is given with its conserved first and last residue. The D gene is left open where the match is weak. Some rows have no size entry. The others give once, few or many, or a class for an expanded clone.

V	J	D	size	CDR3	DNA
TRBV28	TRBJ2-3	NA	NA	CASSLSGTSTDTQYF	TGTGCCAGCAGTTTATCTGGGACTAGCACAGATACGCAGTATTTT
TRBV30	TRBJ1-5	NA	NA	CAWSVGGYSNQPQHF	TGTGCCTGGAGTGTTGGGGGCTATAGCAATCAGCCCCAGCATTTT
TRBV27	TRBJ2-5	TRBD2	NA	CASQRAVTSGRETQYF	TGTGCCAGCCAGAGGGCCGTAACTAGCGGTAGAGAGACCCAGTACTTC
TRBV27	TRBJ1-2	TRBD1	NA	CASSWSGGTGRNYGYTF	TGTGCCAGCAGCTGGTCTGGCGGGACAGGAAGGAACTATGGCTACACCTTC
TRBV6-6	TRBJ1-1	TRBD1	NA	CASRKQGRNTEAFF	TGTGCCAGCAGGAAACAGGGGCGGAACACTGAAGCTTTCTTT
TRBV7-8	TRBJ1-5	TRBD1	NA	CASSDRGPSQPQHF	TGTGCCAGCAGCGACAGGGGGCCGAGTCAGCCCCAGCATTTT
TRBV19	TRBJ2-1	TRBD2	NA	CASSVNLGGNEQFF	TGTGCCAGTAGTGTCAACCTCGGGGGGAATGAGCAGTTCTTC
TRBV23-1	TRBJ2-7	TRBD1	NA	CASSPTGAWNEQYF	TGCGCCAGCAGTCCGACAGGGGCTTGGAACGAGCAGTACTTC
TRBV5-4	TRBJ1-1	NA	NA	CASSLAGVPTEAFF	TGTGCCAGCAGCTTAGCAGGGGTGCCCACTGAAGCTTTCTTT
TRBV4-3	TRBJ1-1	TRBD1	NA	CASSQRGQGNTEAFF	TGCGCCAGCAGCCAGAGGGGACAGGGGAACACTGAAGCTTTCTTT
TRBV7-9	TRBJ2-7	NA	NA	CASSPGDQQYF	TGTGCCAGCAGCCCCGGGGATCAGCAGTACTTC
TRBV5-1	TRBJ1-4	TRBD1	NA	CASSLDGGQGARKLFF	TGCGCCAGCAGCTTGGATGGGGGGCAGGGGGCCAGGAAACTGTTTTTT
TRBV5-4	TRBJ2-7	TRBD1	NA	CASSLDRGSYEQYF	TGTGCCAGCAGCTTGGACAGGGGATCCTACGAGCAGTACTTC
TRBV6-1	TRBJ1-5	NA	NA	CASSEKKGGNQPQHF	TGTGCCAGCAGTGAGAAGAAAGGGGGCAATCAGCCCCAGCATTTT
TRBV11-1	TRBJ2-6	NA	NA	CASSLVSGSGANVLTF	TGTGCCAGCAGCTTAGTTTCCGGCTCTGGGGCCAACGTCCTGACTTTC
TRBV28	TRBJ2-5	NA	NA	CASSFYSDSRQETQYF	TGTGCCAGCAGTTTTTACTCGGACAGCCGTCAAGAGACCCAGTACTTC
TRBV19	TRBJ2-3	TRBD1	NA	CASRGIRTGGMDTQYF	TGTGCCAGTAGAGGAATTCGGACAGGGGGCATGGATACGCAGTATTTT
TRBV19	TRBJ2-3	TRBD1	NA	CASSKQGADTDTQYF	TGTGCCAGTAGTAAACAGGGGGCTGACACAGATACGCAGTATTTT
TRBV28	TRBJ2-3	TRBD2	NA	CASSLSGSPTDTQYF	TGTGCCAGCAGTCTAAGCGGGAGTCCTACAGATACGCAGTATTTT
TRBV29-1	TRBJ1-1	NA	NA	CSVGQMNTEAFF	TGCAGCGTTGGGCAGATGAACACTGAAGCTTTCTTT
TRBV11-3	TRBJ2-3	NA	NA	CASSLESGSTDTQYF	TGTGCCAGCAGCTTAGAAAGCGGGAGCACAGATACGCAGTATTTT
TRBV7-9	TRBJ1-2	NA	once	CASGRQATGYGYTF	TGTGCCAGCGGGAGACAGGCAACTGGCTATGGCTACACCTTC
TRBV4-1	TRBJ2-7	NA	NA	CASSQELELYEQYF	TGCGCCAGCAGCCAAGAGTTGGAGCTCTACGAGCAGTACTTC
TRBV29-1	TRBJ2-5	NA	NA	CSVGGETQYF	TGCAGCGTGGGGGGAGAGACCCAGTACTTC
TRBV6-5	TRBJ2-5	NA	NA	CASSPRLETQYF	TGTGCCAGCAGTCCACGACTTGAGACCCAGTACTTC
TRBV2	TRBJ2-1	NA	NA	CASSEARAYEQFF	TGTGCCAGCAGTGAAGCGAGAGCTTATGAGCAGTTCTTC
TRBV28	TRBJ1-2	NA	NA	CASREGGSRGYTF	TGTGCCAGCCGGGAGGGGGGCTCGAGGGGCTACACCTTC
TRBV27	TRBJ2-2	TRBD2	NA	CASSFISGRPGELFF	TGTGCCAGCAGTTTTATTAGCGGGAGGCCCGGGGAGCTGTTTTTT
TRBV28	TRBJ1-1	NA	NA	CASSTAGTEAFF	TGTGCCAGCAGTACCGCGGGGACTGAAGCTTTCTTT
TRBV28	TRBJ1-1	TRBD1	NA	CASSRPSRQGVKNTEAFF	TGTGCCAGCAGCAGGCCTTCTAGACAGGGGGTCAAGAACACTGAAGCTTTCTTT
TRBV18	TRBJ2-5	TRBD2	NA	CASSPPQLAGGPRETQYF	TGTGCCAGCTCACCACCCCAACTAGCGGGAGGGCCGCGAGAGACCCAGTACTTC
TRBV7-8	TRBJ2-1	NA	NA	CASSLRQTTYNEQFF	TGTGCCAGCAGCTTACGACAGACGACGTACAATGAGCAGTTCTTC
TRBV6-6	TRBJ1-4	NA	once	CASSSLGGGNEKLFF	TGTGCCAGCAGTTCGTTAGGGGGGGGGAATGAAAAACTGTTTTTT
TRBV5-1	TRBJ2-7	NA	NA	CASSLAVLPTLTYEQYF	TGCGCCAGCAGCTTGGCCGTCCTACCCACGTTAACCTACGAGCAGTACTTC
TRBV5-1	TRBJ2-1	TRBD1	NA	CASSLVPGTGFNEQFF	TGCGCCAGCAGCTTGGTCCCCGGGACAGGGTTTAATGAGCAGTTCTTC
TRBV27	TRBJ2-1	NA	NA	CASSSPTRDSQNLKQFF	TGTGCCAGCAGTTCCCCTACTCGAGACTCACAAAACTTGAAGCAGTTCTTC
TRBV7-9	TRBJ2-7	TRBD1	NA	CASSPLYRGRYEQYF	TGTGCCAGCAGCCCTCTTTACAGGGGGCGCTACGAGCAGTACTTC
TRBV2	TRBJ2-2	TRBD1	NA	CASSGDRGPGELFF	TGTGCCAGCAGTGGGGACAGGGGGCCCGGGGAGCTGTTTTTT
TRBV19	TRBJ2-7	NA	NA	CASSLVFADKGIIEQYF	TGTGCCAGTAGTTTAGTGTTCGCGGACAAGGGGATTATAGAGCAGTACTTC
TRBV25-1	TRBJ2-3	NA	NA	CASSEGFERVRDTQYF	TGTGCCAGCAGTGAAGGGTTTGAGAGGGTTCGAGATACGCAGTATTTT
TRBV9	TRBJ2-7	TRBD2	NA	CASSPRLATTYEQYF	TGTGCCAGCAGCCCTAGACTAGCGACAACCTACGAGCAGTACTTC